These 23 T cell receptor beta chains were all obtained from the same sample, sequenced in a study of blood T cell repertoires in COVID-19. Sequenced by immunoSEQ multiplex PCR; TCRdb stores in-frame clones only, minus some. The sample includes some 250,000 clones, roughly nine tenths seen only once; the top ten take more than 1%. Material for sequencing was PBMCs or T cells enriched from blood (not recorded which). The receptors were gathered from a human donor in a cohort exposed to, infected with or recovered from COVID-19 (not recorded which). The donor label of this sample is uncertain.

This chain links TRBV19 with TRBJ1-1, with 8 nucleotides matching TRBD1. CDR1 LNHDA and CDR2 SQIVND come from the germline V gene (reference sequence). The CDR3 loop spans 10 amino acids. The CDR3 spells CGTGHTEAFF. The CDR3 bases are TGTGGGACAGGGCACACTGAAGCTTTCTTT.

The chain uses TRBV18 and TRBJ1-1; D is ambiguous. V shed 3 bases and J shed 2 bases, with 4 bases lying between them. The V gene's germline CDR1 is KGHSH and CDR2 LQKENI. The CDR3 has 12 amino acids. CDR3 sequence: CASSPTNTEAFF. CDR3 nucleotides: TGTGCCAGCTCACCTACAAACACTGAAGCTTTCTTT.

This clone was seen once. The CDR3 DNA sequence: TGTGCCAGCAGGCTCACTAGCGGGGGGATTCAAGAGACCCAGTACTTC. Translated: CASRLTSGGIQETQYF. V and J are TRBV5-6 and TRBJ2-5, with 12 positions matching TRBD2. Trimming cost V 5 bases and J 2 bases; bases outside gene matches: 7. This CDR3 has 16 residues. CDR1 and CDR2 from the germline V gene are SGHDT and YYEEEE.

V usage is TRBV10-2 and J usage is TRBJ1-5; no reliable D call. V was cut by 2 bases and J by 0 bases, with 5 bases left in between. From germline, CDR1 is WSHSY and CDR2 SAAADI. The CDR3 is 14 residues long. The CDR3 here is CASSENLSNQPQHF. Here the CDR3 DNA reads TGCGCCAGCAGTGAGAATCTTAGCAATCAGCCCCAGCATTTT.

V usage is TRBV7-8 and J usage is TRBJ1-5, with D hard to call. The CDR3 sequence is 16 residues long. V lost 5 bases to trimming and J lost 1 base, with 15 bases between them. Per the germline V gene, CDR1 is SGHVS and CDR2 is FQNEAQ. The CDR3 sequence is CASSPYRSRSNQPQHF. DNA for the CDR3: TGTGCCAGCAGCCCCTATCGGAGTCGGAGCAATCAGCCCCAGCATTTT.

The gene calls are TRBV10-3 and TRBJ2-2; D remains unclear. There are 15 residues in the CDR3. Germline CDR1 and CDR2: ENHRY and SYGVKD. V lost 3 bases and J 2 bases, leaving 10 bases between the germline ends. The CDR3 region is CAISEQSSNTGELFF. The CDR3 nucleotides are TGTGCCATCAGTGAACAGAGTTCTAACACCGGGGAGCTGTTTTTT.

The chain couples TRBV4-2 to TRBJ1-1, with TRBD1 identical over 10 bases. This CDR3 contains 14 residues. CDR1 is LGHNA and CDR2 is YNFKEQ in the germline V gene. Losses at the gene ends were 3 bases for V and 5 bases for J; bases not matched to a gene: 3. The CDR3 is CASSQGTGVTEAFF. CDR3 bases: TGTGCCAGCAGCCAGGGGACAGGGGTAACTGAAGCTTTCTTT.

The chain employs TRBV9 and TRBJ2-3, with TRBD2 identical over 9 bases. The length of the CDR3 is 14 residues. The V segment lost 7 bases and the J segment 4 bases; nucleotides outside the gene matches: 7. Germline V gene lookup returns CDR1 SGDLS and CDR2 YYNGEE. This chain's CDR3 is CASSGGTSPDTQYF. The DNA of the CDR3 is TGTGCCAGCTCGGGAGGGACTAGCCCAGATACGCAGTATTTT.

The rearrangement links TRBV12-5 to TRBJ2-7; 7 bases are shared with TRBD1. The germline gives CDR1 LGHNT, CDR2 FRNRAP. J gave up 0 bases and V 1 base, and 3 bases lay outside the gene matches. This CDR3 has 15 amino acids. CDR3 residues: CASGLAGDSSYEQYF. CDR3 DNA sequence: TGTGCTAGTGGTTTGGCCGGGGACAGCTCCTACGAGCAGTACTTC.

This chain uses TRBV25-1 with TRBJ1-2; TRBD1 matches 7 bases. V gave up 6 bases and J gave up 3 bases; unmatched junction bases: 4. The CDR3 loop spans 13 amino acids. CDR1 is MGHDK and CDR2 is SYGVNS in the germline V gene. The CDR3 loop is CASSLQGYYGYTF. In nucleotides, the CDR3 is TGTGCCAGCAGCCTACAGGGGTACTATGGCTACACCTTC.

This chain uses TRBV19 with TRBJ1-1; TRBD1 is a possible D gene (6 bases). Trimming removed 10 bases from V and 11 bases from J, with 20 bases in between. In germline, CDR1 is LNHDA, CDR2 SQIVND (reference sequence). The CDR3 length is 12 residues. CDR3 residues: CATTGQGILAFF. Here the CDR3 DNA reads TGTGCCACTACAGGGCAGGGGATACTTGCTTTCTTT.

V and J are TRBV30 and TRBJ2-7, with D tentatively TRBD2 (7 bases). This CDR3 has 11 amino acids. CDR1 and CDR2 (germline): GTSNPN, SVGIG (reference sequence). CDR3 protein: CAWDGGAEQYF. In nucleotides, the CDR3 is TGTGCTTGGGATGGGGGGGCAGAGCAGTACTTC.

The chain joins TRBV30 to TRBJ1-2; TRBD1 might be the D (6 bases). The CDR3 loop spans 12 amino acids. The germline gives CDR1 GTSNPN, CDR2 SVGIG (reference sequence). Trimming shortened V by 0 bases and J by 9 bases, and 11 bases separated the two germline ends. The CDR3 DNA is TGTGCCTGGAGTGTGTCCAGGGGCAGCTACACCTTC. Its translation is CAWSVSRGSYTF.

The rearrangement links TRBV7-2 to TRBJ2-2; weak D call: TRBD2 (5 bases). Trimming removed 4 bases at V and 0 bases at J, with 12 bases between. CDR1 and CDR2 (germline): SGHTA, FQGNSA. This CDR3 is 16 amino acids long. The CDR3 sequence: CASSWRTITNTGELFF. CDR3 DNA sequence: TGTGCCAGCAGCTGGAGGACGATCACGAACACCGGGGAGCTGTTTTTT.

The chain is built from TRBV30 and TRBJ1-1; possibly TRBD1 for D (6 bases). The CDR3 has 18 residues. Deletions cut 4 bases from V and 5 bases from J, with 29 bases between. The germline V gene encodes CDR1 GTSNPN and CDR2 SVGIG (reference sequence). The CDR3 spells CAWTRYAPSRGGWTEAFF. The CDR3 DNA reads as TGTGCCTGGACCAGGTACGCCCCTTCAAGGGGGGGGTGGACTGAAGCTTTCTTT.

The chain carries TRBV7-9 and TRBJ2-4, with 8 nucleotides matching TRBD1. The ends lost 5 bases at V and 15 bases at J; junction bases unmatched: 12. There are 13 residues in the CDR3. The germline CDR1 and CDR2 sequences are SEHNR and FQNEAQ (reference sequence). The DNA for the CDR3 is TGTGCCAGCAGCCCACAGGGGGTCGGCCTTGGGTACTTC. It yields the protein CASSPQGVGLGYF.

The chain has TRBV6-2 or TRBV6-3 and TRBJ1-2; 7 nucleotides align to TRBD1. Trimming at V came to 3 bases and at J to 6 bases, leaving 10 bases not matched to a gene. The germline V gene encodes CDR1 MNHEY and CDR2 SVGEGT. This CDR3 is built from 15 residues. In nucleotides, the CDR3 is TGTGCCAGCAGTTATTCAGCCGGGACAGCGAATGGCTACACCTTC. Its protein is CASSYSAGTANGYTF.

The V gene is TRBV19, the J gene TRBJ1-5; 10 nucleotides align to TRBD1. Germline CDR1 reads LNHDA; CDR2 reads SQIVND (reference sequence). The CDR3 covers 15 residues. Trimming cost V 4 bases and J 5 bases; bases outside gene matches: 5. CDR3 residues: CASSTPDRGHQPQHF. The CDR3, as DNA: TGTGCCAGTAGTACCCCTGACAGGGGGCATCAGCCCCAGCATTTT.

The CDR3 region has the DNA TGTGCCACCAGTGGCGGGACAGGGGTTTACTATGGCTACACCTTC. Protein product: CATSGGTGVYYGYTF. The chain carries TRBV24-1 and TRBJ1-2; the match to TRBD1 covers 10 bases. V trimming: 5 bases; J trimming: 3 bases; junction bases outside the gene matches: 5. Germline-derived CDR1 and CDR2 are KGHDR and SFDVKD. CDR3 size: 15 residues.

CDR3 nucleotide sequence: TGTGCCAGTAGTCGGACAGGGGGCGCGAGGGCCAATCAGCCCCAGCATTTT. Protein sequence: CASSRTGGARANQPQHF. This rearrangement joins TRBV19 to TRBJ1-5, with 11 bases matching TRBD1. Trimming cost V 5 bases and J 3 bases; bases outside gene matches: 9. The CDR3 runs to 17 residues. CDR1 and CDR2 (germline): LNHDA, SQIVND (reference sequence).

The CDR3 nucleotides read TGTGCCATCAGCCGGGACAGGAACACTGAAGCTTTCTTT. Translating it yields CAISRDRNTEAFF. This chain connects TRBV10-3 to TRBJ1-1, with TRBD1 matching over 7 bases. CDR3 length: 13 amino acids. Germline V gives CDR1 ENHRY, CDR2 SYGVKD. Trimming cost V 6 bases and J 1 base; bases outside gene matches: 2.

The chain uses TRBV2 and TRBJ1-4; 8 nucleotides align to TRBD1. The CDR3 spans 15 residues. Germline-derived CDR1 and CDR2 are SNHLY and FYNNEI. The V gene end was trimmed by 7 bases and the J gene end by 5 bases; junction bases not matched to a gene: 9. Here the CDR3 DNA reads TGTGCCAGCACCTTACGGACAGGGCTGAATGAAAAACTGTTTTTT. The encoded protein is CASTLRTGLNEKLFF. The entire variable domain, with the rest obtained from reference TRBV2 and TRBJ1-4, is as follows: EPEVTQTPSHQVTQMGQEVILRCVPISNHLYFYWYRQILGQKVEFLVSFYNNEISEKSEIFDDQFSVERPDGSNFTLKIRSTKLEDSAMYFCASTLRTGLNEKLFFGSGTQLSVL.

V and J are TRBV7-2 and TRBJ1-2; 8 positions match TRBD1. Germline trimming cut 5 bases from V and 7 bases from J; bases unmatched to any gene: 6. This CDR3 has 13 residues. CDR1 and CDR2 from the germline V gene are SGHTA and FQGNSA. CDR3 amino acids: CASSARTGFGYTF. CDR3 nucleotide sequence: TGTGCCAGCAGCGCCCGGACAGGGTTTGGCTACACCTTC.